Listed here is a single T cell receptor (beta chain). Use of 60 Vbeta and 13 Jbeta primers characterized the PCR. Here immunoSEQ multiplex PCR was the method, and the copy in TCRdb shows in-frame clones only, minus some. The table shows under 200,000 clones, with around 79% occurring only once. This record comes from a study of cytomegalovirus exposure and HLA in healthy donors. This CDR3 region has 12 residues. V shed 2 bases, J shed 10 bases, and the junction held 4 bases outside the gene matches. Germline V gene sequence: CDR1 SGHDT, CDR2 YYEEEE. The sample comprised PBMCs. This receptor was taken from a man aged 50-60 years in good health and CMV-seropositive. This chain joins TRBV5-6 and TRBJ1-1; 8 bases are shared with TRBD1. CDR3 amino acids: CASSFSGGAAFF. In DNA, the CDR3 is TGTGCCAGCAGCTTTTCAGGGGGCGCAGCTTTCTTT.